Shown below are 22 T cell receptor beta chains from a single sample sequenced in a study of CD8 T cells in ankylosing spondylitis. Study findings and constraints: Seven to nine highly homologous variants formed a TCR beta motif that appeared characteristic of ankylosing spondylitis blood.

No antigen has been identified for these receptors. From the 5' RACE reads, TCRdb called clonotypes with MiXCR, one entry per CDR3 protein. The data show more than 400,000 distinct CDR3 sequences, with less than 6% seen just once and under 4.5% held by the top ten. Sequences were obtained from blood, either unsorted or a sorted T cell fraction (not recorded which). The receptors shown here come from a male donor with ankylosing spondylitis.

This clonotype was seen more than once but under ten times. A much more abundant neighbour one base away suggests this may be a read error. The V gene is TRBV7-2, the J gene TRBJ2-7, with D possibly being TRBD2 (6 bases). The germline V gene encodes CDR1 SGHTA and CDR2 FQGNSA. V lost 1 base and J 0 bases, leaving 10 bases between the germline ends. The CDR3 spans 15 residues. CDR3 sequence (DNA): TGTGCCAGCAGCTTAGTCGGCGGGATCTCCTACGAGCAGTACTTC. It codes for CASSLVGGISYEQYF.

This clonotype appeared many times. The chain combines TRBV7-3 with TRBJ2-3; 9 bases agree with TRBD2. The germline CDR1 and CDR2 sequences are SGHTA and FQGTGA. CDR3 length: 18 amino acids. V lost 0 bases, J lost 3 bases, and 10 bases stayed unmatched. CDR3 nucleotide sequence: TGTGCCAGCAGCTTAACGTTTTTCAAGGCGGGGGGGACAGATACGCAGTATTTT. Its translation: CASSLTFFKAGGTDTQYF.

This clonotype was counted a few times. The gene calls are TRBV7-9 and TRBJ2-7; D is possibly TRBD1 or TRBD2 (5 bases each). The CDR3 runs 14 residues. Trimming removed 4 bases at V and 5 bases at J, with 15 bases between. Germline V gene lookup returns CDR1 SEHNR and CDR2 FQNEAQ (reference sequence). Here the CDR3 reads CASSSGTEFHEQYF. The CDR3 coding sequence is TGTGCCAGCAGCTCCGGGACGGAGTTCCACGAGCAGTACTTC.

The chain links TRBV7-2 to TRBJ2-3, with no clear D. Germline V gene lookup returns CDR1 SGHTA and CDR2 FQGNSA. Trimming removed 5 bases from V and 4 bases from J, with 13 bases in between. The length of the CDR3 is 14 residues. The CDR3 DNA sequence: TGTGCCAGCAGCCTTCGACTGCCCCCAGATACGCAGTATTTT. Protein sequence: CASSLRLPPDTQYF.

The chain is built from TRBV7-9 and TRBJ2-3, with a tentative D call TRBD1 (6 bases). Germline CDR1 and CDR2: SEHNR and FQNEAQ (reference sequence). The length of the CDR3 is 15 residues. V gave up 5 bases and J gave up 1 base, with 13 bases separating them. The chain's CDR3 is CASSPMRTGTDTQYF. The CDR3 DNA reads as TGTGCCAGCAGCCCCATGAGGACAGGCACAGATACGCAGTATTTT.

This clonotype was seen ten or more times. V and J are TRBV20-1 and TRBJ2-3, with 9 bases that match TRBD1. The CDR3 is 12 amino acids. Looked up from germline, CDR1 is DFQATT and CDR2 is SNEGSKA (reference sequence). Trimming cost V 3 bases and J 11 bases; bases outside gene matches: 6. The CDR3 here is CSARWGQGRQYF. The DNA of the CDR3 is TGCAGTGCTAGGTGGGGACAGGGAAGGCAGTATTTT.

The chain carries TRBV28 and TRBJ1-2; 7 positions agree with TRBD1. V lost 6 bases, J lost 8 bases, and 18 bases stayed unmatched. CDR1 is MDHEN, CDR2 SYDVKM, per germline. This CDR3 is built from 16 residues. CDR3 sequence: CASSLTGTEPGRGYTF. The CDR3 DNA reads TGTGCCAGCAGCTTGACCGGGACAGAGCCCGGAAGGGGCTACACCTTC.

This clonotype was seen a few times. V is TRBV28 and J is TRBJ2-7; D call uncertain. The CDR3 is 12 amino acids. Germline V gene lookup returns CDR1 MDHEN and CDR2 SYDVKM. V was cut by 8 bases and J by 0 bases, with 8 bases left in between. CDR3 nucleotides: TGTGCCAGCGAGGACCGCTCCTACGAGCAGTACTTC. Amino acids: CASEDRSYEQYF.

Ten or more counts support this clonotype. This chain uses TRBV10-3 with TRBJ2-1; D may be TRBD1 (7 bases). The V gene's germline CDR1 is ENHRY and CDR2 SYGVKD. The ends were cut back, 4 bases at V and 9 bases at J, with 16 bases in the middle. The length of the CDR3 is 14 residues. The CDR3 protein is CAISVGGARGEQFF. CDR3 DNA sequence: TGTGCCATCAGTGTAGGGGGCGCGCGGGGTGAGCAGTTCTTC.

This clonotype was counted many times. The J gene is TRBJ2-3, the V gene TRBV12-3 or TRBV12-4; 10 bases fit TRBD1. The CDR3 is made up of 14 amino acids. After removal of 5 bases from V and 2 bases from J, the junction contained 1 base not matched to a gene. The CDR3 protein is CASSGQGVTDTQYF. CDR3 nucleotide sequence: TGTGCCAGCAGTGGACAGGGGGTCACAGATACGCAGTATTTT.

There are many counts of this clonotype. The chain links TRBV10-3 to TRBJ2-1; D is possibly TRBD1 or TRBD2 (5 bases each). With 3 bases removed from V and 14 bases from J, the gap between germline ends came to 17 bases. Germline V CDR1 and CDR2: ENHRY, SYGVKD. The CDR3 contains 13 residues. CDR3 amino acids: CAISDRGREGEFF. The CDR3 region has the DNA TGTGCCATCAGTGATAGGGGCCGGGAAGGCGAGTTCTTC.

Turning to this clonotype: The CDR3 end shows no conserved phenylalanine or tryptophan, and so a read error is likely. CDR3 protein: CASSLLGSEQYI. Here the CDR3 DNA reads TGTGCCAGCAGTTTACTTGGATCCGAGCAGTACATC. This chain links TRBV28 with TRBJ2-7; D remains ambiguous. The V gene lost 2 bases and the J gene lost 6 bases, with 8 bases spanning the gap. The CDR3 is made up of 12 amino acids. Germline V gene data show CDR1 as MDHEN and CDR2 as SYDVKM.

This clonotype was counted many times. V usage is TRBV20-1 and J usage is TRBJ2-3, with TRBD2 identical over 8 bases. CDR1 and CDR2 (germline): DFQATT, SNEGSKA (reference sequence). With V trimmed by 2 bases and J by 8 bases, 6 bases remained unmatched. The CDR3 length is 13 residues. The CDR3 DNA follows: TGCAGTGCTAGATTGCGGGAGGCTGGTACGCAGTATTTT. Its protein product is CSARLREAGTQYF.

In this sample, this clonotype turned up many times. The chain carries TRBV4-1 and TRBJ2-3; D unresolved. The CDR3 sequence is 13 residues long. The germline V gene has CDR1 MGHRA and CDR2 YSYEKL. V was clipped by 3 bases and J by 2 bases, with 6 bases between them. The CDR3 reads CASSHPNTDTQYF. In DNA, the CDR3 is TGCGCCAGCAGCCACCCCAACACAGATACGCAGTATTTT.

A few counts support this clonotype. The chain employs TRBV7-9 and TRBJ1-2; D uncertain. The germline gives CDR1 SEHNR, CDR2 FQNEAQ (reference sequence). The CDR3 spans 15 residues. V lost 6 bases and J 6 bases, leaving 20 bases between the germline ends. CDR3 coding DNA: TGTGCCAGCAGTTCCGGTTTTGGGCGAAGGGATGGCTACACCTTC. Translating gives CASSSGFGRRDGYTF.

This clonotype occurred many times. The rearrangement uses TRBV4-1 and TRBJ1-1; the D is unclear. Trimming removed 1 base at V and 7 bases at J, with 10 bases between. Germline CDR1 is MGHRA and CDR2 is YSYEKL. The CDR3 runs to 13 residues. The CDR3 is CASSQVRADEAFF. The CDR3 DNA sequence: TGCGCCAGCAGCCAAGTACGGGCGGATGAAGCTTTCTTT.

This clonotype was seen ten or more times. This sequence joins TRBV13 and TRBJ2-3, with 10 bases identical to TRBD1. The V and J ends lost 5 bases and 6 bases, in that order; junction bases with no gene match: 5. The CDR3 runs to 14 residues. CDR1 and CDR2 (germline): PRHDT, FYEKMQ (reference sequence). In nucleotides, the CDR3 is TGTGCCAGCAGCCTAAGGGACAGGGGCGATACGCAGTATTTT. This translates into CASSLRDRGDTQYF.

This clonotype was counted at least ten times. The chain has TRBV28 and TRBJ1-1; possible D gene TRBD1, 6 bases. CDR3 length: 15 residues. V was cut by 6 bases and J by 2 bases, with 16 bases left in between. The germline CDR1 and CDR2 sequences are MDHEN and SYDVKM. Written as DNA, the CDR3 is TGTGCCAGCAGCCTTCCGGACAGAAGAAACACTGAAGCTTTCTTT. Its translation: CASSLPDRRNTEAFF.

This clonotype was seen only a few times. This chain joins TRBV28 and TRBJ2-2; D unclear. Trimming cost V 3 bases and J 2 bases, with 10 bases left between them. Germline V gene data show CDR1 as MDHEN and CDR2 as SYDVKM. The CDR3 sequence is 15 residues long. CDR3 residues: CASSLAAANTGELFF. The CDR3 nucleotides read TGTGCCAGCAGTTTGGCGGCAGCTAACACCGGGGAGCTGTTTTTT.

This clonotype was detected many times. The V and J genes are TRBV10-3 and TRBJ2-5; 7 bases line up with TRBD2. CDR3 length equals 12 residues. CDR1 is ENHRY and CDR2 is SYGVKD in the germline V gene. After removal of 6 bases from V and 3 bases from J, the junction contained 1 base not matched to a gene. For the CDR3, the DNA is TGTGCCATCAGGACTAGCAAAGAGACCCAGTACTTC. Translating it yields CAIRTSKETQYF.

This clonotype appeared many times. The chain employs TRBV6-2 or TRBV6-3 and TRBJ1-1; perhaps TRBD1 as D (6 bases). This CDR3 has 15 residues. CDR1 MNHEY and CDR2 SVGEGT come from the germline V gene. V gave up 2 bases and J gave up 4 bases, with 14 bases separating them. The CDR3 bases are TGTGCCAGCAGTTACATTCGAGGGGGGGCCACTGAAGCTTTCTTT. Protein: CASSYIRGGATEAFF.

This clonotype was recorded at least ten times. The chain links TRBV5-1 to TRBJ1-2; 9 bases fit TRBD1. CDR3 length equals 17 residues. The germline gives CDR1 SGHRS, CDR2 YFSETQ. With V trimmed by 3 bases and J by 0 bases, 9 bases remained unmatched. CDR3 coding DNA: TGCGCCAGCAGCTCCCCTACAGGGGGCTCAGCTAACTATGGCTACACCTTC. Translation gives CASSSPTGGSANYGYTF.